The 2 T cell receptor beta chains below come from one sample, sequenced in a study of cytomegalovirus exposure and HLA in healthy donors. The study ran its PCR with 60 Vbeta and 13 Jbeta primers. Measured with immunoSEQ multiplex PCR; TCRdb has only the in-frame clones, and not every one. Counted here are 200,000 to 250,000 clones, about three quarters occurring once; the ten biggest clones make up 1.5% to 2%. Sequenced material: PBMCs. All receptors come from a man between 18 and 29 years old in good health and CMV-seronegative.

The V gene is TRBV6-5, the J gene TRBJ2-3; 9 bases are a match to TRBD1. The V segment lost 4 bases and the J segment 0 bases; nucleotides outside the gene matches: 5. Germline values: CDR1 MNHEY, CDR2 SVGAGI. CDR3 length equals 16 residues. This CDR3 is CASSWTGATSTDTQYF. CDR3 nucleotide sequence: TGTGCCAGCAGTTGGACAGGGGCTACGAGCACAGATACGCAGTATTTT.

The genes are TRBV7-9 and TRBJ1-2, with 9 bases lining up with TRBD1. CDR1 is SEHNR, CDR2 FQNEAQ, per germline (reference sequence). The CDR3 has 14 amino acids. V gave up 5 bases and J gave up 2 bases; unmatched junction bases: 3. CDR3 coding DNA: TGTGCCAGCAGCCGGACAGGGGCCAACTATGGCTACACCTTC. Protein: CASSRTGANYGYTF.